This paragraph reports one TCR beta chain. Enrollment of patients from Seattle took place during active infection, with longitudinal follow-up. This sample was taken from a study of blood T cell repertoires in COVID-19. As for the study in general: T cells, B-cell-depleted T cells, or PBMCs supplied cDNA or gDNA.

Germline assignment: CDR1 SQVTM and CDR2 ANQGSEA. V was shortened by 8 bases and J by 2 bases, with 17 bases between the two germline ends. The CDR3 sequence is 14 residues long. Under the authors' procedure: Amplifying reference gene primers gave estimates of nucleated cell counts. The table came from immunoSEQ multiplex PCR; TCRdb's copy has only in-frame clones and leaves some out. Clonal size and the V and J genes are those of that table, whereas D and trimming came from the DNA. This sample carries around 140,000 clones, more than 85% of them seen once, and the ten largest clones take around 4.5%.

This receptor was taken from a man aged 55 to 70 with COVID-19, enrolled during active disease. Sequences were obtained from peripheral blood. The chain recombines TRBV29-1 with TRBJ2-3; the D gene is possibly TRBD2 (7 bases). CDR3 coding DNA: TGCAGCTTTAGGGAGGGGGACATCACAGATACGCAGTATTTT. Residues: CSFREGDITDTQYF.